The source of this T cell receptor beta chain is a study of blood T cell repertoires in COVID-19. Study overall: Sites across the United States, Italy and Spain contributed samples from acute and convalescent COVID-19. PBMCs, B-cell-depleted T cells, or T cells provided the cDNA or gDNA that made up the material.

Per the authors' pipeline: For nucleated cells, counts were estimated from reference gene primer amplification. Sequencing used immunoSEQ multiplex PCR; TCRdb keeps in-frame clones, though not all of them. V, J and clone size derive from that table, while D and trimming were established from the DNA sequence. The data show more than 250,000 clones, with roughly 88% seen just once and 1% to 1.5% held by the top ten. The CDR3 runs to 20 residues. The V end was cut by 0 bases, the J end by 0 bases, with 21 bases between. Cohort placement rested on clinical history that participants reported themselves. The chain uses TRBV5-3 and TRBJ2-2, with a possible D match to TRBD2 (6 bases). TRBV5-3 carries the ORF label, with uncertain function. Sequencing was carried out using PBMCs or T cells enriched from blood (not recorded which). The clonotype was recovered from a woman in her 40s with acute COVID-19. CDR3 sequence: CARSLEFGNGSLTNTGELFF. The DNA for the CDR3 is TGTGCCAGAAGCTTGGAGTTTGGAAACGGGAGTCTTACGAACACCGGGGAGCTGTTTTTT.